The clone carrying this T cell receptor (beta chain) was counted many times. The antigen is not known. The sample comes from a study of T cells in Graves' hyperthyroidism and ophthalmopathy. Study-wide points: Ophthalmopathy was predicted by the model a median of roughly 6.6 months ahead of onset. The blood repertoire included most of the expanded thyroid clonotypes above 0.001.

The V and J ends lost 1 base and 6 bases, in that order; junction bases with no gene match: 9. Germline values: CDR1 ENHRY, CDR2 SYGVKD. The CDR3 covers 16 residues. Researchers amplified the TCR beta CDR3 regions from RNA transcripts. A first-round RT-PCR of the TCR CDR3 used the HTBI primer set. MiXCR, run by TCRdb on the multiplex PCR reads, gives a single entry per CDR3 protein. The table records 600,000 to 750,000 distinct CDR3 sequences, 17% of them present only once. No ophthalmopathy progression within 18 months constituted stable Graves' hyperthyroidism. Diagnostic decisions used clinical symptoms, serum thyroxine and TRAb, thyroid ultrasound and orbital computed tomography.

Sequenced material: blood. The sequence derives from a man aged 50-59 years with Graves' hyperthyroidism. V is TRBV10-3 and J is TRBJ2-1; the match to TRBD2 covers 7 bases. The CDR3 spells CAISEWSGTGANEQFF. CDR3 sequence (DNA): TGTGCCATCAGTGAGTGGAGCGGGACCGGGGCCAATGAGCAGTTCTTC.